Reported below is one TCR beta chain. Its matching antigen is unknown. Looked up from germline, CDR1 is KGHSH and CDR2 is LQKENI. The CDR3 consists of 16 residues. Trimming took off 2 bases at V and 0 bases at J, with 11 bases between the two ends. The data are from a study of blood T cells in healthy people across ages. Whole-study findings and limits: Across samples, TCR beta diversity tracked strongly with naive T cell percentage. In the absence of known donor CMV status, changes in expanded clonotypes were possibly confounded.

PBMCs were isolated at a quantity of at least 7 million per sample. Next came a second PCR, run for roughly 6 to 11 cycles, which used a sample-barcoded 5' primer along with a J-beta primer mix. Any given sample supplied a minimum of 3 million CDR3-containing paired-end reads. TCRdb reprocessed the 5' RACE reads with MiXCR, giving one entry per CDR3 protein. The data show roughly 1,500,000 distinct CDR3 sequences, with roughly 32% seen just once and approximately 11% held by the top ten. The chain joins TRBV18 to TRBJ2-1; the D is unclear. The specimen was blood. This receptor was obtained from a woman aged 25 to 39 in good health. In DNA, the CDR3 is TGTGCCAGCTCACCAGTGGCACAGAGCTCCTACAATGAGCAGTTCTTC. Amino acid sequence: CASSPVAQSSYNEQFF.